This TCR beta chain was recorded in a study of blood T cells in healthy people across ages. Study-wide points: Donors of long life had a larger count of naive CD4+ cells and greater diversity than aged donors. The study lacked donor CMV status, which possibly confounded expanded clonotype changes.

Notes on this clonotype: The antigen remains undetermined.

Per germline, CDR1 SGHDN and CDR2 FVKESK. CDR3 length: 15 residues. Trimming took 2 bases from V and 6 from J; bases not matched to a gene: 8. Donors gave around 10 milliliters of peripheral blood apiece. The use of a sample-barcoded 5' primer and a J-beta primer mix characterized a second PCR of roughly 7 to 11 cycles. All samples gave at least 2.5 million CDR3-containing paired-end reads. One entry per CDR3 protein, called by TCRdb with MiXCR from the 5' RACE reads. The sample carries 1.5 million to 2 million distinct CDR3 sequences, approximately 28% recorded once. What was sequenced was blood. This sequence joins TRBV14 and TRBJ2-7; the match to TRBD2 covers 9 bases. This sequence was found in a woman aged 25 to 39 in good health. The CDR3 DNA sequence: TGTGCCAGCAGCCAACTAGCGGGGTCTCCCGCCGAGCAGTACTTC. It encodes CASSQLAGSPAEQYF.